The 12 T cell receptor beta chains in this list originate from one sample, sequenced in a study of blood T cell repertoires in COVID-19. Clones were sequenced by immunoSEQ multiplex PCR, and TCRdb holds only the in-frame ones, with some missing. The repertoire has about 70,000 clones, 80% to 85% of them found once; the top ten carry 15% to 19%. The sample taken for sequencing was peripheral blood. The receptor source for this set is a man at least 80 years old with acute or convalescent COVID-19.

The rearrangement uses TRBV7-3 and TRBJ2-1; 12 bases align to TRBD1. Germline lookup yields CDR1 SGHTA and CDR2 FQGTGA. The CDR3 covers 16 residues. Germline trimming cut 0 bases from V and 8 bases from J; bases unmatched to any gene: 5. The CDR3 nucleotides are TGTGCCAGCAGCTTAACCGGGACAGGGGGCCGGGATGAGCAGTTCTTC. As protein: CASSLTGTGGRDEQFF. The full variable domain, its missing parts supplied by reference TRBV7-3 and TRBJ2-1, is GAGVSQTPSNKVTEKGKYVELRCDPISGHTALYWYRQSLGQGPEFLIYFQGTGAADDSGLPNDRFFAVRPEGSVSTLKIQRTERGDSAVYLCASSLTGTGGRDEQFFGPGTRLTVL.

The chain has TRBV5-1 and TRBJ2-2, with D tentatively TRBD1 (6 bases). Germline CDR1 is SGHRS and CDR2 is YFSETQ. There are 16 residues in the CDR3. The ends were cut back, 4 bases at V and 6 bases at J, with 19 bases in the middle. CDR3 residues: CASSQDRSELAGELFF. The CDR3 DNA is TGCGCCAGCAGCCAAGACAGGTCGGAATTAGCCGGGGAGCTGTTTTTT.

V usage is TRBV30 and J usage is TRBJ2-6, with unresolved D. The CDR3 has 15 residues. V lost 5 bases and J lost 0, with 11 bases in between. Germline-derived CDR1 and CDR2 are GTSNPN and SVGIG (reference sequence). CDR3 nucleotides: TGTGCCTGGTCATCAGGTACCTCTGGGGCCAACGTCCTGACTTTC. The encoded protein is CAWSSGTSGANVLTF.

The chain joins TRBV19 to TRBJ1-2; D gene unclear. The CDR3 runs 17 residues. Trimming took 4 bases from V and 0 from J, leaving 18 bases between them. The germline CDR1 and CDR2 sequences are LNHDA and SQIVND (reference sequence). In DNA, the CDR3 is TGTGCCAGTAGTAACCGACGCGACTATATTTCTAACTATGGCTACACCTTC. Protein: CASSNRRDYISNYGYTF.

A single count supports this clone. CDR3 region: CASRGSYEQYF. Written as DNA, the CDR3 is TGTGCCAGCAGGGGCAGCTACGAGCAGTACTTC. The V and J genes are TRBV7-2 and TRBJ2-7; D remains unclear. The V end was cut by 6 bases, the J end by 3 bases, with 6 bases between. Germline V gene sequence: CDR1 SGHTA, CDR2 FQGNSA. The CDR3 runs to 11 residues.

This rearrangement joins TRBV12-3 or TRBV12-4 to TRBJ1-6, with D perhaps TRBD1 (6 bases). Between the trimmed V and J ends, which lost 5 bases and 8 bases, there was a span of 7 bases. This CDR3 comprises 12 residues. Here the CDR3 DNA reads TGTGCCAGCAGTGACAGGTATTCACCCCTCCACTTT. Its translation: CASSDRYSPLHF.

The genes are TRBV18 and TRBJ1-1; TRBD1 matches at 8 bases. The length of the CDR3 is 14 residues. The V and J ends lost 5 bases and 5 bases, in that order; junction bases with no gene match: 7. Germline loops: CDR1 KGHSH, CDR2 LQKENI. Here the CDR3 DNA reads TGTGCCAGCTCAGGACAGGGTGTGGGGACTGAAGCTTTCTTT. It translates to CASSGQGVGTEAFF.

The chain employs TRBV13 and TRBJ2-5, with 9 positions matching TRBD2. In germline, CDR1 is PRHDT, CDR2 FYEKMQ (reference sequence). The CDR3 totals 13 residues. The J segment lost 7 bases and the V segment lost 4 bases, leaving 4 bases of the junction unmatched. The CDR3 loop reads CASSWLRGGTQYF. The CDR3 coding sequence is TGTGCCAGCAGCTGGTTGCGGGGGGGGACCCAGTACTTC.

V usage is TRBV5-1 and J usage is TRBJ2-3, with D possibly matching TRBD2 (5 bases). Trimming stripped 4 bases from V and 0 bases from J, with 9 bases between. The CDR3 runs 14 residues. The germline gives CDR1 SGHRS, CDR2 YFSETQ. The CDR3 region has the DNA TGCGCCAGCAGCCAAGGAGGCAGCACAGATACGCAGTATTTT. Its protein is CASSQGGSTDTQYF.

CDR3 sequence: CASSQGHNSNQPQHF. In nucleotides, the CDR3 is TGTGCCAGCAGCCAGGGACACAATAGCAATCAGCCCCAGCATTTT. V gene TRBV6-5 combines with J gene TRBJ1-5, with D tentatively TRBD1 (6 bases). The CDR3 runs to 15 residues. Trimming stripped 6 bases from V and 0 bases from J, with 12 bases between. CDR1 MNHEY and CDR2 SVGAGI come from the germline V gene.

The table lists this clone with a count of one. V usage is TRBV3-1 (or the pseudogene TRBV3-2) and J usage is TRBJ1-4; 8 positions agree with TRBD1. The CDR3 loop spans 14 amino acids. Germline V gives CDR1 LGHDT, CDR2 YNNKEL (reference sequence). The trim removed 5 bases at V and 6 bases at J, leaving 5 bases unmatched. The CDR3 DNA reads as TGTGCCAGCAGCTCACAGGGGGATCATGAAAAACTGTTTTTT. Protein sequence: CASSSQGDHEKLFF.

This rearrangement joins TRBV10-3 to TRBJ1-4, with D unclear. Germline V lookup: CDR1 ENHRY, CDR2 SYGVKD. Between the trimmed V and J ends, which lost 2 bases and 5 bases, there was a span of 9 bases. The CDR3 is made up of 14 amino acids. CDR3 coding DNA: TGTGCCATCAGTGAGGGCAGTACGAATGAAAAACTGTTTTTT. Amino acid sequence: CAISEGSTNEKLFF.